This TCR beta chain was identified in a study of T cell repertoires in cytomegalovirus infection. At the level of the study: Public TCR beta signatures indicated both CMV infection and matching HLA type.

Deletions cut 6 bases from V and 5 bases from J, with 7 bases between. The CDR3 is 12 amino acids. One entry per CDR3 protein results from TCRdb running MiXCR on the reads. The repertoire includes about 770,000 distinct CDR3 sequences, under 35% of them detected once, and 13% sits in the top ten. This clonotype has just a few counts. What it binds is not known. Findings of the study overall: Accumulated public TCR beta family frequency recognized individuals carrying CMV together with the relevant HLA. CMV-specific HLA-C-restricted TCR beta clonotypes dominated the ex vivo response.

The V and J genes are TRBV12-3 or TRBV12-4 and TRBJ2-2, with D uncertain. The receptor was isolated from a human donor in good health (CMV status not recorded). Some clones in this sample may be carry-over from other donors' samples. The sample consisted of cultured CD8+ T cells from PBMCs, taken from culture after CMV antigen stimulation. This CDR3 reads CASRFETGELFF. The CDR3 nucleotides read TGTGCCAGCAGGTTCGAGACCGGGGAGCTGTTTTTT.